This record looks at one T cell receptor (beta chain) sequence and its context. Its antigen is not identified. This sample was taken from a study of spatial heterogeneity in lung cancer. TCRdb re-called the 5' RACE reads with MiXCR, one entry per CDR3 protein. The sample shows about 27,000 distinct CDR3 sequences, roughly 7.4% of them seen only once. Broader study findings: Higher tumor mutation counts went along with higher counts of expanded intratumoral alpha and beta TCRs.

This CDR3 spans 17 amino acids. Germline V gives CDR1 KGHDR, CDR2 SFDVKD. The V end lost 5 bases, the J end lost 0 bases, and 16 bases lay between the germline ends. Time point described: sample taken at primary tumor resection. The authors sequenced whole RNA from tumor, nontumor lung or frozen PBMC without sorting. The source was lung tumor tissue, collected at surgery. This TCR was sampled from a male donor with early-stage non-small cell lung cancer. This rearrangement joins TRBV24-1 to TRBJ2-1; no clear D. CDR3 residues: CATSGVWTTSSYNEQFF. In DNA form, the CDR3 reads TGTGCCACCAGTGGGGTATGGACGACGAGCTCCTACAATGAGCAGTTCTTC.